A selection of T cell receptor beta chains follows, all from one sample in a study of human T cells and chemical hapten exposure. MiXCR, run by TCRdb on the RACE reads, gives a single entry per CDR3 protein. The table lists some 350,000 distinct CDR3 sequences, about 6% of them singletons. The sequences come from whole blood, collected in connection with sensitization to the hapten diphenylcyclopropenone (DPC). These receptors were taken from a woman aged 18-29 years with alopecia areata. Some clones in this sample may be carry-over from other donors' samples. CDR3s include the opening cysteine and the closing phenylalanine or tryptophan. Fields, in order: clone size, V gene, D gene, J gene, CDR3 length, CDR3 DNA, CDR3 protein. A D gene is named only where the DNA matches it firmly. Part of the rows lack a size; the others show once, few, many or a class for expanded clones.

few	TRBV20-1	TRBD1	TRBJ2-7	14	TGCAGTGTTACCCACACAGGGGGTAGCGACGAGCAGTACTTC	CSVTHTGGSDEQYF
.	TRBV10-3	.	TRBJ1-2	16	TGTGCCATCAGTGAGTCGTTGGGGAATACTAACTATGGCTACACCTTC	CAISESLGNTNYGYTF
many	TRBV9	.	TRBJ1-2	14	TGTGCCAGCAGCGTGGCGGACGGCGATTATGGCTACACCTTC	CASSVADGDYGYTF
.	TRBV4-3	.	TRBJ2-3	13	TGCGCCAGCAGCCACCCCGGGCCAGATACGCAGTATTTT	CASSHPGPDTQYF
few	TRBV6-5	.	TRBJ2-7	14	TGTGCCAGCAGTTACGTACAGGGTAGGAACGAGCAGTACTTC	CASSYVQGRNEQYF
few	TRBV19	.	TRBJ2-1	17	TGTGCCAGTAGTATCGGTCGGTATGGCCGGAATCACAATGAGCAGTTCTTC	CASSIGRYGRNHNEQFF
many	TRBV12-5	.	TRBJ1-5	16	TGTGCTAGTGGTTTGGTACTCGCCGGGTACAATCAGCCCCAGCATTTT	CASGLVLAGYNQPQHF
many	TRBV6-5	TRBD1	TRBJ1-4	17	TGTGCCAGCAGCCACCCACAGGGGCGGTTTACTAGTTCAAAACTGTTTTTT	CASSHPQGRFTSSKLFF
.	TRBV4-2	TRBD2	TRBJ2-3	17	TGTGCCAGCAGCCAAGCCCGGACTAGCGGGGGTACAGATACGCAGTATTTT	CASSQARTSGGTDTQYF
many	TRBV27	.	TRBJ1-3	17	TGTGCCAGCAGTTTATCGCGCAGCTCTGTCTCTGGAAACACCATATATTTT	CASSLSRSSVSGNTIYF
few	TRBV25-1	.	TRBJ2-3	15	TGTGCCAGCGCATCTGGGGGGTTCGGCGCAGATACGCAGTATTTT	CASASGGFGADTQYF
.	TRBV5-6	.	TRBJ2-5	13	TGTGCCAGCAGCTTGCGTCAGAAAGAGACCCAGTACTTC	CASSLRQKETQYF
many	TRBV6-1	.	TRBJ1-5	18	TGTGCCAGCAGTGAAGCGGGCAGGGGCCGCTTTAGCAATCAGCCCCAGCATTTT	CASSEAGRGRFSNQPQHF
few	TRBV7-2	.	TRBJ1-1	15	TGTGCCAGCAGCTTAGTGGTGGGGGGCAACACTGAAGCTTTCTTT	CASSLVVGGNTEAFF
few	TRBV7-9	.	TRBJ2-1	12	TGTGCCAGCAGCTGGCAGGAGGATGAGCAGTTCTTC	CASSWQEDEQFF
many	TRBV29-1	.	TRBJ1-1	14	TGCAGCGTTCTTAGGGGCAGTATGAACACTGAAGCTTTCTTT	CSVLRGSMNTEAFF
.	TRBV12-3/TRBV12-4	TRBD2	TRBJ2-3	16	TGTGCCAGCAGCCTGAGGCGCGGGGGGTGGGGAGATACGCAGTATTTT	CASSLRRGGWGDTQYF
.	TRBV7-9	.	TRBJ1-1	13	TGTGCCACACCCAGGACACTGAACACTGAAGCTTTCTTT	CATPRTLNTEAFF
.	TRBV19	.	TRBJ1-2	13	TGTGCCAGTAGTATCCCCTCGAGTGGCGGCTACACCTTC	CASSIPSSGGYTF
many	TRBV7-2	TRBD1	TRBJ2-6	17	TGTGCCAGCAGATCCGGAGGGACAGGGTCTGGGGCCAACGTCCTGACTTTC	CASRSGGTGSGANVLTF
few	TRBV5-1	.	TRBJ2-1	15	TGCGCCAGCAGCTTATCCACGCCGGGCTACAATGAGCAGTTCTTC	CASSLSTPGYNEQFF